Presented here are 14 T cell receptor beta chains from one specimen sequenced in a study of PD-1 blockade in mismatch repair-deficient tumors. The data were produced by immunoSEQ multiplex PCR, yet TCRdb's version contains in-frame clones alone and is incomplete. Seen here are approximately 60,000 clones, 88% observed once, and the top ten hold approximately 13%. The source was peripheral blood, collected 52 weeks after starting pembrolizumab. These receptors originate from an adult with mismatch repair-deficient cancer.

The rearrangement joins TRBV21-1 to TRBJ2-7. TRBV21-1 is annotated as a pseudogene. This CDR3 has 16 residues. CDR3 sequence: CASSKGDHRGLFGQYF. In nucleotides, the CDR3 is TGTGCCAGCAGCAAAGGGGACCACCGAGGATTATTTGGGCAGTACTTC.

J is TRBJ1-1 and V is TRBV7-3; D is undetermined. This CDR3 comprises 14 residues. CDR1 SGHTA and CDR2 FQGTGA come from the germline V gene. Trimming removed 2 bases at V and 8 bases at J, with 15 bases between. CDR3 residues: CASSLEPTEPEAFF. The CDR3 DNA sequence: TGTGCCAGCAGCTTAGAGCCTACAGAACCGGAAGCTTTCTTT.

This chain joins TRBV14 and TRBJ2-1; 9 bases are a match to TRBD2. The CDR3 consists of 15 residues. Germline V CDR1 and CDR2: SGHDN, FVKESK. V lost 5 bases and J lost 4; bases outside the gene matches: 6. The CDR3 coding sequence is TGTGCCAGCAGCTATCGGACTAGCGTTTACAATGAGCAGTTCTTC. Its translation is CASSYRTSVYNEQFF. Drawing the rest from reference TRBV14 and TRBJ2-1, the complete variable domain is EAGVTQFPSHSVIEKGQTVTLRCDPISGHDNLYWYRRVMGKEIKFLLHFVKESKQDESGMPNNRFLAERTGGTYSTLKVQPAELEDSGVYFCASSYRTSVYNEQFFGPGTRLTVL.

The chain employs TRBV18 and TRBJ2-3; D is unresolved. Germline V lookup: CDR1 KGHSH, CDR2 LQKENI. This CDR3 spans 13 amino acids. Trimming stripped 3 bases from V and 2 bases from J, with 6 bases between. The DNA for the CDR3 is TGTGCCAGCTCACCTCATCCCACAGATACGCAGTATTTT. It is translated as CASSPHPTDTQYF. Using reference TRBV18 and TRBJ2-3 for the parts outside the CDR3, the full variable domain is NAGVMQNPRHLVRRRGQEARLRCSPMKGHSHVYWYRQLPEEGLKFMVYLQKENIIDESGMPKERFSAEFPKEGPSILRIQQVVRGDSAAYFCASSPHPTDTQYFGPGTRLTVL.

The chain is built from TRBV4-1 and TRBJ2-4; D is perhaps TRBD1 (5 bases). Germline values: CDR1 MGHRA, CDR2 YSYEKL. Trimming removed 3 bases from V and 8 bases from J, with 23 bases in between. The CDR3 has 17 amino acids. The CDR3 sequence is CASSQVPLLGVTYIQYF. CDR3 nucleotides: TGCGCCAGCAGCCAGGTTCCCCTCCTAGGGGTTACATACATTCAGTACTTC.

CDR3 DNA sequence: TGTGCCACCAGCAGAGATTCATCGCGGTCTCATGAGCAGTTCTTC. Protein product: CATSRDSSRSHEQFF. The chain uses TRBV15 and TRBJ2-1, with D unclear. V lost 0 bases, J lost 8 bases, and 14 bases lay in between. Germline loops: CDR1 LNHNV, CDR2 YYDKDF (reference sequence). This CDR3 has 15 amino acids. The full variable domain, in which reference TRBV15 and TRBJ2-1 provide the parts outside the CDR3, is DAMVIQNPRYQVTQFGKPVTLSCSQTLNHNVMYWYQQKSSQAPKLLFHYYDKDFNNEADTPDNFQSRRPNTSFCFLDIRSPGLGDTAMYLCATSRDSSRSHEQFFGPGTRLTVL.

J is TRBJ2-1 and V is TRBV27; D is tentatively TRBD1 or TRBD2 (6 bases each). Trimming shortened V by 3 bases and J by 2 bases, and 32 bases separated the two germline ends. CDR1 and CDR2 from the germline V gene are MNHEY and SMNVEV (reference sequence). The CDR3 runs to 22 residues. The CDR3 DNA is TGTGCCAGCAGTTTGAGGGAATCAGGGGCTGACGTGATGAGGACTACCTACAATGAGCAGTTCTTC. It translates to CASSLRESGADVMRTTYNEQFF.

The chain's CDR3 is CASSLFYQGDRDTDTQYF. The CDR3 DNA reads TGTGCCAGCAGCTTATTCTATCAAGGGGACAGGGATACAGATACGCAGTATTTT. V is TRBV11-2 and J is TRBJ2-3, with TRBD1 matching 9 bases. V trimming: 2 bases; J trimming: 3 bases; junction bases outside the gene matches: 12. The CDR3 contains 18 residues. CDR1 is SGHAT, CDR2 FQNNGV, per germline.

This chain links TRBV4-3 with TRBJ2-1; weak D call: TRBD2 (5 bases). The CDR3 totals 16 residues. V was cut by 1 base and J by 9 bases, with 19 bases left in between. CDR1 and CDR2 from the germline V gene are LGHNA and YSLEER. CDR3 residues: CASSQGDGKGWAEQFF. The CDR3 coding sequence is TGCGCCAGCAGCCAAGGCGACGGGAAGGGCTGGGCTGAGCAGTTCTTC.

V gene TRBV5-1 combines with J gene TRBJ2-1; D is unclear. The CDR3 is made up of 13 amino acids. Per the germline V gene, CDR1 is SGHRS and CDR2 is YFSETQ. The V and J ends lost 0 bases and 3 bases respectively, with 4 bases between them. CDR3 residues: CASSLGVYNEQFF. CDR3 sequence (DNA): TGCGCCAGCAGCTTGGGGGTCTACAATGAGCAGTTCTTC.

This clone was detected once. The rearrangement joins TRBV10-3 to TRBJ2-7; 9 bases agree with TRBD1. Germline V gene data show CDR1 as ENHRY and CDR2 as SYGVKD. V was clipped by 6 bases and J by 5 bases; unmatched bases: 5. CDR3 size: 13 residues. The CDR3 DNA sequence: TGTGCCATCAGGGGGGACAGGGATAACGAGCAGTACTTC. Its translation is CAIRGDRDNEQYF.

V gene TRBV4-1 combines with J gene TRBJ2-5, with D tentatively TRBD2 (6 bases). The CDR3 is 15 residues long. CDR1 is MGHRA, CDR2 YSYEKL, per germline. The germline V and J ends were trimmed by 1 base and 4 bases, with 13 bases remaining between them. CDR3 amino acids: CASSQVSGLGETQYF. As DNA, the CDR3 is TGCGCCAGCAGCCAAGTCTCGGGACTGGGAGAGACCCAGTACTTC.

The chain recombines TRBV6-5 with TRBJ2-5, with TRBD2 matching over 11 bases. J lost 4 bases, V lost 0 bases, and 4 bases had no gene match. Germline V CDR1 and CDR2: MNHEY, SVGAGI. CDR3 size: 16 residues. The CDR3 DNA sequence: TGTGCCAGCAGTTACTCGATACTAGCGGGAGTAGAGACCCAGTACTTC. Its translation: CASSYSILAGVETQYF.

This clone was detected once. The chain carries TRBV5-4 and TRBJ1-4; maybe TRBD1 (5 bases). The V end lost 0 bases, the J end lost 3 bases, and 12 bases lay between the germline ends. CDR3 length: 16 amino acids. Germline CDR1 is SGHNT and CDR2 is YYREEE (reference sequence). CDR3 DNA: TGTGCCAGCAGCTTGGGAGGGGAGGGATCTAATGAAAAACTGTTTTTT. It specifies CASSLGGEGSNEKLFF.